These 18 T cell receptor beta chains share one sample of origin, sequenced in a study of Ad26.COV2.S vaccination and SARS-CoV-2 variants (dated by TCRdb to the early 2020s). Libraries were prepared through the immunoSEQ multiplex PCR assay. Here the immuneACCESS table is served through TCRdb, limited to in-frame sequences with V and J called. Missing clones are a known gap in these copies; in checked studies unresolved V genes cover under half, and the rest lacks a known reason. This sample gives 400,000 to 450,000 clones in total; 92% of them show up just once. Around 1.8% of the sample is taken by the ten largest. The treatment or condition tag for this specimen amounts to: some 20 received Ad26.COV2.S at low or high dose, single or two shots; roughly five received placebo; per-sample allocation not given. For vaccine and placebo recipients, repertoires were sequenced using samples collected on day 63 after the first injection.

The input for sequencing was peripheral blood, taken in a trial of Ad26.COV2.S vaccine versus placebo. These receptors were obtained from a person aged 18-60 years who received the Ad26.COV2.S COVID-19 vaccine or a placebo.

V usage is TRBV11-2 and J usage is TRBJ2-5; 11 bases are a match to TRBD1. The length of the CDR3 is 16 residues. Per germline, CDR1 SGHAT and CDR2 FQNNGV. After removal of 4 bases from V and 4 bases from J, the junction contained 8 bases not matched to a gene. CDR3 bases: TGTGCCAGCAGCTCTACCGGGACAGGGGGGGGAGAGACCCAGTACTTC. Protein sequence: CASSSTGTGGGETQYF.

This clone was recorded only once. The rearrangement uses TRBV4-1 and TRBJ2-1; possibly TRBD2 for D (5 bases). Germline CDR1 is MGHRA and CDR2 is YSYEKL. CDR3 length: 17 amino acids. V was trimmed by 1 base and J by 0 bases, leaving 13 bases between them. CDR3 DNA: TGCGCCAGCAGCCAAGGTAGCGCAACGAGCTCCTACAATGAGCAGTTCTTC. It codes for CASSQGSATSSYNEQFF.

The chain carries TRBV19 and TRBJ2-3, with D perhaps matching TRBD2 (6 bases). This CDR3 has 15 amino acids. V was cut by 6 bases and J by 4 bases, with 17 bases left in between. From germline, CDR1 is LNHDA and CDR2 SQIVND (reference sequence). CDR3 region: CASRPPNGGADTQYF. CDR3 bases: TGTGCCAGTAGACCTCCAAACGGGGGAGCAGATACGCAGTATTTT.

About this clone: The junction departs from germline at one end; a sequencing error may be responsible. For the CDR3, the DNA is TGCGCCAGCAGCTTGGCCCCCCGGGACGCGAGGCCTCAGTTC. Amino acids: CASSLAPRDARPQF. The rearrangement links TRBV5-1 to TRBJ2-4, with D perhaps assigned TRBD1 or TRBD2 (5 bases each). The CDR3 consists of 14 residues. CDR1 is SGHRS and CDR2 is YFSETQ in the germline V gene.

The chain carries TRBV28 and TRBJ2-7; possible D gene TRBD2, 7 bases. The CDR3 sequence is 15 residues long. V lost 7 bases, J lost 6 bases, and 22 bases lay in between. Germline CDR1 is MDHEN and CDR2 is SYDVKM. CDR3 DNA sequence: TGTGCCAGCATCACACGTGGGGGGGGCCTTCGCGAGCAGTACTTC. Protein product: CASITRGGGLREQYF.

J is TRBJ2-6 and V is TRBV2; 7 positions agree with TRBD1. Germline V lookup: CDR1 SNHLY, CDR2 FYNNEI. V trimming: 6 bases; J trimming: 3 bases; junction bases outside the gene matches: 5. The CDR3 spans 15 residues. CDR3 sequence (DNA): TGTGCCAGCAGGACACAGGGGAGTGGGGCCAACGTCCTGACTTTC. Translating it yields CASRTQGSGANVLTF.

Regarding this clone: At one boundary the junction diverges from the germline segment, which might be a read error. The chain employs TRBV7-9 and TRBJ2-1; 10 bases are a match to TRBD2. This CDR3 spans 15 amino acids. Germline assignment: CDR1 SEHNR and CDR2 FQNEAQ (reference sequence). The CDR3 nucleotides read TGTGCCAGCAGATTAGCGGGGGGCCGTTACAATGAGCAGTTCTTC. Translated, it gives CASRLAGGRYNEQFF.

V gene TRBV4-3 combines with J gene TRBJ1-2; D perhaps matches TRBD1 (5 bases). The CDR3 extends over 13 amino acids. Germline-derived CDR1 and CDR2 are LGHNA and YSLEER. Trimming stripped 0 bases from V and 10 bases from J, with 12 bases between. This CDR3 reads CASSQDRARAYTF. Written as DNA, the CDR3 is TGCGCCAGCAGCCAAGATCGGGCCAGGGCCTACACCTTC.

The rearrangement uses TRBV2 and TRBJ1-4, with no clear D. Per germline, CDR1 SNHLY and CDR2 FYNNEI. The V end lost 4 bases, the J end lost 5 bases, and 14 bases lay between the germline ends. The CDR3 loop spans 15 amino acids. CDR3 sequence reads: CASSVGWELNEKLFF. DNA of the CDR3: TGTGCCAGCAGTGTCGGGTGGGAGTTAAATGAAAAACTGTTTTTT.

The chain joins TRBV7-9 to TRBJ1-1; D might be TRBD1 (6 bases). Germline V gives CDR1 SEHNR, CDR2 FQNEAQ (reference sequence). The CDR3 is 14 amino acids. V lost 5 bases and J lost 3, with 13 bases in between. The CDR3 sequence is CASSPDRSDTEAFF. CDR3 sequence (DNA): TGTGCCAGCAGCCCTGACAGGTCGGACACTGAAGCTTTCTTT.

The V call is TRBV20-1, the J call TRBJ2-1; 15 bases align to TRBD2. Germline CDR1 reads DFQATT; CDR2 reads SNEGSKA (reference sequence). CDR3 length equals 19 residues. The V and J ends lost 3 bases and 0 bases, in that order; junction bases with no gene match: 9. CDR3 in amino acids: CSASHPGLAGGSSYNEQFF. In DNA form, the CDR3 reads TGCAGTGCTAGTCATCCCGGACTAGCGGGGGGGAGCTCCTACAATGAGCAGTTCTTC.

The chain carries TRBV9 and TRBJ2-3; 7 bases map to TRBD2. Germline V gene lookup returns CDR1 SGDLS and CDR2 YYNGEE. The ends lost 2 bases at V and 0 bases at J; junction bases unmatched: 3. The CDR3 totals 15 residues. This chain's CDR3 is CASSVSGFSTDTQYF. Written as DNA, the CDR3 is TGTGCCAGCAGCGTTAGCGGGTTTAGCACAGATACGCAGTATTTT.

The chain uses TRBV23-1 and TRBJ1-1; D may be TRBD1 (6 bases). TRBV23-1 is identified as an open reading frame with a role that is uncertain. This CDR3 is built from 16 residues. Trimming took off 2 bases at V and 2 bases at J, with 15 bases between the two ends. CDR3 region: CASSQTNRAINTEAFF. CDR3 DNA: TGCGCCAGCAGTCAAACCAACAGGGCCATTAACACTGAAGCTTTCTTT.

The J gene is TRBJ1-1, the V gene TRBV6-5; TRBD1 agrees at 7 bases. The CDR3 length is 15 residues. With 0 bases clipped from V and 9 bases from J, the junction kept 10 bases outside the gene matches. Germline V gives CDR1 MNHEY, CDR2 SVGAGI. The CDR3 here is CASSYSSGTVGKAFF. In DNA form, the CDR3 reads TGTGCCAGCAGTTACTCCAGCGGGACAGTAGGAAAAGCTTTCTTT.

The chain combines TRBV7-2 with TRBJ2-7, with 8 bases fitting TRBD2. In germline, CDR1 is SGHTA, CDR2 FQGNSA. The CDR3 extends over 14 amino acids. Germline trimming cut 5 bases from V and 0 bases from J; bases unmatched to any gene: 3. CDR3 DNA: TGTGCCAGCAGCCTGACTAGCGCCTCCTACGAGCAGTACTTC. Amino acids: CASSLTSASYEQYF.

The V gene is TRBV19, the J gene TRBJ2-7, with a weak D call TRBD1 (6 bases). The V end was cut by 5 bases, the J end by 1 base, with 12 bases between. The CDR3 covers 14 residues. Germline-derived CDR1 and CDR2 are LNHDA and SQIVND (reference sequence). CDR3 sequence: CASSARTASYEQYF. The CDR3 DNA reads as TGTGCCAGTAGTGCCCGGACAGCGTCCTACGAGCAGTACTTC.

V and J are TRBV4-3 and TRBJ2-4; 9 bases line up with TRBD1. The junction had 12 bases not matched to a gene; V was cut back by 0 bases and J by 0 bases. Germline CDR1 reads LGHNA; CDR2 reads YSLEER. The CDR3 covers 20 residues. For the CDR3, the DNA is TGCGCCAGCAGCCAAGATCCCGGGGGACAGGGTTTGGGAGCCAAAAACATTCAGTACTTC. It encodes CASSQDPGGQGLGAKNIQYF.

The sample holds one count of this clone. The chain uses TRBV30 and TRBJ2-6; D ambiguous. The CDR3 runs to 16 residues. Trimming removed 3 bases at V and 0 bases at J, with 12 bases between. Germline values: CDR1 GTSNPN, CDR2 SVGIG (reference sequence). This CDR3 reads CAWRASGYSGANVLTF. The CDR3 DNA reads TGTGCCTGGAGGGCATCGGGCTACTCTGGGGCCAACGTCCTGACTTTC. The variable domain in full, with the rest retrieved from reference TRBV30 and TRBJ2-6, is SQTIHQWPATLVQPVGSPLSLECTVEGTSNPNLYWYRQAAGRGLQLLFYSVGIGQISSEVPQNLSASRPQDRQFILSSKKLLLSDSGFYLCAWRASGYSGANVLTFGAGSRLTVL.